The 24 T cell receptor beta chains given below trace back to one sample, sequenced in a study of cytomegalovirus exposure and HLA in healthy donors. Primers: 60 Vbeta forward and 13 Jbeta reverse. Some clones are missing from TCRdb's copy, which holds only in-frame ones; the method was immunoSEQ multiplex PCR. Seen here are some 110,000 clones, around 61% observed once, and the top ten hold roughly 2%. The source material was PBMCs. These receptor sequences come from a woman in her thirties in good health and CMV-seronegative.

V gene TRBV28 combines with J gene TRBJ1-1, with 7 bases fitting TRBD1. J was trimmed by 1 base and V by 7 bases; bases with no gene match: 18. The CDR3 is 18 residues long. CDR1 is MDHEN, CDR2 SYDVKM, per germline. CDR3 protein: CASIPTRGQGVKNTEAFF. The CDR3, as DNA: TGTGCCAGCATTCCCACCCGAGGGCAGGGGGTTAAGAACACTGAAGCTTTCTTT.

The table lists this clone with a few counts. V is TRBV7-6 and J is TRBJ2-3; the D is unclear. V gave up 5 bases and J gave up 4 bases, with 16 bases separating them. CDR1 SGHVS and CDR2 FNYEAQ come from the germline V gene. The CDR3 sequence is 15 residues long. The CDR3 bases are TGTGCCAGCAGCAAACAGAAATCCTCCCCAGATACGCAGTATTTT. This encodes CASSKQKSSPDTQYF.

The rearrangement links TRBV10-3 to TRBJ2-5, with 12 bases identical to TRBD2. The end of the DNA aligns better with TRBJ2-7, so the J call may be wrong. Germline V gene data show CDR1 as ENHRY and CDR2 as SYGVKD. The CDR3 extends over 16 amino acids. CDR3: CAISEMTSGSSYEQYF. The CDR3 nucleotides are TGTGCCATCAGTGAGATGACTAGCGGGAGTAGTTACGAGCAGTACTTC.

V usage is TRBV28 and J usage is TRBJ1-3; TRBD1 matches 8 bases. From germline, CDR1 is MDHEN and CDR2 SYDVKM. Trimming removed 5 bases from V and 1 base from J; junction bases left unmatched: 7. The CDR3 consists of 16 residues. The CDR3 spells CASSPDREGSGNTIYF. The CDR3 DNA reads TGTGCCAGCAGTCCGGACAGGGAAGGATCTGGAAACACCATATATTTT.

The V and J genes are TRBV28 and TRBJ2-7; 7 nucleotides agree with TRBD2. CDR1 MDHEN and CDR2 SYDVKM come from the germline V gene. The V gene end was trimmed by 2 bases and the J gene end by 6 bases; junction bases not matched to a gene: 4. This CDR3 region has 13 residues. The DNA for the CDR3 is TGTGCCAGCAGTTTAGGCGGGGGAAGCGAGCAGTACTTC. Translated, it gives CASSLGGGSEQYF.

The chain links TRBV7-2 to TRBJ2-1; maybe TRBD1 (6 bases). Deletions cut 4 bases from V and 9 bases from J, with 10 bases between. The V gene's germline CDR1 is SGHTA and CDR2 FQGNSA. The CDR3 consists of 12 residues. CDR3 nucleotide sequence: TGTGCCAGCAGCTCCAGGGGAACTGAGCAGTTCTTC. Protein product: CASSSRGTEQFF.

This clone was counted between two and nine times. CDR3: CASSDNSYEQYF. In nucleotides, the CDR3 is TGTGCCAGCAGTGACAACTCCTACGAGCAGTACTTC. The chain recombines TRBV6-1 with TRBJ2-5; D not resolved. Near its end, the DNA agrees better with TRBJ2-7, so the J call may be wrong. CDR1 and CDR2 from the germline V gene are MNHNS and SASEGT. This CDR3 region has 12 residues.

With regard to this clone: This same CDR3 is encoded by further DNA sequences in the sample. The CDR3 is CASSLAGASTDTQYF. CDR3 sequence (DNA): TGTGCCAGCAGCTTGGCGGGAGCGAGCACAGATACGCAGTATTTT. This chain links TRBV5-4 with TRBJ2-3, with a tentative D call TRBD2 (6 bases). From germline, CDR1 is SGHNT and CDR2 YYREEE (reference sequence). CDR3 length: 15 residues. The germline V and J ends were trimmed by 0 bases and 0 bases, with 8 bases remaining between them.

This clone was counted once. The chain recombines TRBV11-3 with TRBJ2-1; 10 bases are shared with TRBD2. J gave up 10 bases and V 1 base, and 1 base lay outside the gene matches. Germline values: CDR1 SGHNT, CDR2 YENEEA. The CDR3 is 13 amino acids. The CDR3 reads CASSLGLAGEQFF. CDR3 bases: TGTGCCAGCAGCTTAGGACTAGCGGGCGAGCAGTTCTTC.

In its sample, this clone was seen a few times. V is TRBV15 and J is TRBJ2-7, with 9 positions matching TRBD1. This CDR3 has 15 residues. The germline CDR1 and CDR2 sequences are LNHNV and YYDKDF (reference sequence). V gave up 0 bases and J gave up 3 bases; unmatched junction bases: 3. The CDR3 region has the DNA TGTGCCACCAGCAGAGAGGTGACAGGGGGCTACGAGCAGTACTTC. Translated: CATSREVTGGYEQYF.

V and J are TRBV19 and TRBJ1-2; weak D call: TRBD1 (6 bases). There are 13 residues in the CDR3. Germline V CDR1 and CDR2: LNHDA, SQIVND (reference sequence). The V end lost 9 bases, the J end lost 0 bases, and 11 bases lay between the germline ends. CDR3 bases: TGTGCCAGCAGGACAGCCGCTAACTATGGCTACACCTTC. It translates to CASRTAANYGYTF.

This rearrangement joins TRBV4-1 to TRBJ1-1; 7 positions match TRBD1. The CDR3 contains 16 residues. V gave up 2 bases and J gave up 2 bases; unmatched junction bases: 8. CDR1 is MGHRA, CDR2 YSYEKL, per germline. For the CDR3, the DNA is TGCGCCAGCAGCCAACCTAACAGGGGACGCAACACTGAAGCTTTCTTT. Translated, it gives CASSQPNRGRNTEAFF.

Only a few counts were recorded for this clone. The CDR3 nucleotides are TGCAGCGTTTCAGGGAACACCGGGGAGCTGTTTTTT. This encodes CSVSGNTGELFF. The chain links TRBV29-1 to TRBJ2-2, with D unresolved. Trimming took off 5 bases at V and 1 base at J, with 5 bases between the two ends. This CDR3 has 12 amino acids. Germline V gene sequence: CDR1 SQVTM, CDR2 ANQGSEA.

The chain is built from TRBV4-2 and TRBJ2-1; a possible D gene is TRBD2 (5 bases). Germline-derived CDR1 and CDR2 are LGHNA and YNFKEQ. The CDR3 loop spans 16 amino acids. The V end lost 0 bases, the J end lost 2 bases, and 11 bases lay between the germline ends. The CDR3 DNA reads as TGTGCCAGCAGCCAAGATCTAGCAGCCACCTACAATGAGCAGTTCTTC. It is translated as CASSQDLAATYNEQFF.

The chain joins TRBV28 to TRBJ2-1, with TRBD2 identical over 10 bases. Looked up from germline, CDR1 is MDHEN and CDR2 is SYDVKM. CDR3 length: 15 residues. The V and J ends lost 2 bases and 6 bases, in that order; junction bases with no gene match: 4. The CDR3 nucleotides read TGTGCCAGCAGTTTACCGGGGACTAGCGCCAATGAGCAGTTCTTC. Amino acid sequence: CASSLPGTSANEQFF.

V usage is TRBV11-2 and J usage is TRBJ2-7; tentatively, D is TRBD2 (5 bases). The ends were cut back, 2 bases at V and 4 bases at J, with 12 bases in the middle. The germline CDR1 and CDR2 sequences are SGHAT and FQNNGV. The CDR3 is 14 amino acids. This chain's CDR3 is CASSLIKRSYEQYF. For the CDR3, the DNA is TGTGCCAGCAGCTTAATCAAGCGGAGTTACGAGCAGTACTTC. Combining the CDR3 with reference TRBV11-2 and TRBJ2-7 gives the whole variable domain EAGVAQSPRYKIIEKRQSVAFWCNPISGHATLYWYQQILGQGPKLLIQFQNNGVVDDSQLPKDRFSAERLKGVDSTLKIQPAKLEDSAVYLCASSLIKRSYEQYFGPGTRLTVT.

Only one count was recorded for this clone. The CDR3 nucleotides read TGTGCCAGCAGTTTTTCCTCTAGCGGAAATCACAATGAGCAGTTCTTC. Encoded protein: CASSFSSSGNHNEQFF. This chain links TRBV6-4 with TRBJ2-1; TRBD2 aligns across 7 bases. J gave up 5 bases and V 5 bases, and 12 bases lay outside the gene matches. Germline V gene sequence: CDR1 MRHNA, CDR2 SNTAGT. The CDR3 runs 16 residues.

The chain joins TRBV9 to TRBJ1-3, with D possibly being TRBD1 (6 bases). V lost 3 bases to trimming and J lost 2 bases, with 9 bases between them. CDR1 and CDR2 (germline): SGDLS, YYNGEE. The CDR3 runs 14 residues. CDR3 DNA: TGTGCCAGCAGCGCCAACAGGGCTGGAAACACCATATATTTT. Its translation: CASSANRAGNTIYF.

The CDR3, as DNA: TGTGCCATCACCCCGGGACAGGGGTCCGGGGAGCTGTTTTTT. It is translated as CAITPGQGSGELFF. The V call is TRBV10-3, the J call TRBJ2-2, with TRBD1 matching over 10 bases. CDR1 ENHRY and CDR2 SYGVKD come from the germline V gene. Trimming removed 7 bases from V and 6 bases from J; junction bases left unmatched: 5. This CDR3 has 14 residues.

The CDR3, as DNA: TGTGCCAGCAGTTCGATTCATTGGACAGGGGGCGGTGAGCAGTTCTTC. It yields the protein CASSSIHWTGGGEQFF. The chain links TRBV28 to TRBJ2-1; 11 bases fit TRBD1. Germline V gene lookup returns CDR1 MDHEN and CDR2 SYDVKM. This CDR3 is built from 16 residues. With 4 bases clipped from V and 9 bases from J, the junction kept 11 bases outside the gene matches.

This clone occurred a few times. This chain connects TRBV11-1 to TRBJ2-3; D may be TRBD1 (5 bases). The ends were cut back, 5 bases at V and 2 bases at J, with 8 bases in the middle. The CDR3 has 13 residues. CDR1 and CDR2 (germline): SGHAT, FQDESV (reference sequence). The CDR3 loop is CASSAGSTDTQYF. As DNA, the CDR3 is TGTGCCAGCAGCGCAGGGTCCACAGATACGCAGTATTTT.

This clone has at least ten counts. This rearrangement joins TRBV10-1 to TRBJ1-1, with no clear D. Germline assignment: CDR1 WNHNN and CDR2 SYGVQD (reference sequence). V was shortened by 0 bases and J by 7 bases, with 3 bases between the two germline ends. The CDR3 runs to 11 residues. As DNA, the CDR3 is TGCGCCAGCAGTGAGTCGAGTGAAGCTTTCTTT. Its translation is CASSESSEAFF.

The V call is TRBV4-3, the J call TRBJ2-1; TRBD2 matches at 10 bases. V dropped 4 bases and J dropped 7; count of bases not matched to a gene: 7. CDR1 and CDR2 from the germline V gene are LGHNA and YSLEER. This CDR3 has 15 residues. The chain's CDR3 is CASSLSVAGGNEQFF. CDR3 nucleotides: TGCGCCAGCAGCCTGAGCGTAGCGGGAGGTAATGAGCAGTTCTTC.

The rearrangement joins TRBV12-5 to TRBJ2-3; D is possibly TRBD1 (6 bases). The V end lost 1 base, the J end lost 0 bases, and 17 bases lay between the germline ends. The germline gives CDR1 LGHNT, CDR2 FRNRAP. The CDR3 runs 18 residues. The CDR3: CASGLDPRGQTSTDTQYF. Here the CDR3 DNA reads TGTGCTAGTGGTTTGGATCCCCGGGGACAAACTAGCACAGATACGCAGTATTTT.